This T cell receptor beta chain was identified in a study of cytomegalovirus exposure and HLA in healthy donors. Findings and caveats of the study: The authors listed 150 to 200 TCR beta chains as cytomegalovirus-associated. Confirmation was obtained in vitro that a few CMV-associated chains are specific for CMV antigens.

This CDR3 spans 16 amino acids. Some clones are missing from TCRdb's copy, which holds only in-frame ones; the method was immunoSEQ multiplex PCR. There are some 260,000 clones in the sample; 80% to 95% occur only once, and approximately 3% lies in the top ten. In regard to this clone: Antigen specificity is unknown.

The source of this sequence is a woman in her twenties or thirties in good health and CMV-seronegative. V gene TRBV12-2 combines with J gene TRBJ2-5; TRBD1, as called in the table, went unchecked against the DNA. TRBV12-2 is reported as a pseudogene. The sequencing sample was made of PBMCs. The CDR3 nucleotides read TGTGCAAGTCGCTTAGAGCGCCAGGGGGTTCAAGAGACCCAGTACTTC. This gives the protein CASRLERQGVQETQYF.